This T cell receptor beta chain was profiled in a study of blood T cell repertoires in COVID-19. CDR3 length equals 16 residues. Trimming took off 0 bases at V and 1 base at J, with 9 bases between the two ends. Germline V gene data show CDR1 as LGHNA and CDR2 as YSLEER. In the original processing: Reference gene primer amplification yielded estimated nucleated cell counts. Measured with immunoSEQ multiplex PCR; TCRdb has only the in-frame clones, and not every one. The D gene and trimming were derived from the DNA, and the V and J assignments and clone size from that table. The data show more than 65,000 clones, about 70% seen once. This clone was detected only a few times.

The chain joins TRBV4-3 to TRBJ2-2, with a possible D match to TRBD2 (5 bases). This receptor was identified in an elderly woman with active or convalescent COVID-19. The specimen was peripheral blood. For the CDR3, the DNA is TGCGCCAGCAGCCAAGATTTACGGGAGAACACCGGGGAGCTGTTTTTT. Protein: CASSQDLRENTGELFF.